Listed below are T cell receptor beta chains from one sample, sequenced in a study of neurological immune-mediated disorders. TCRdb re-called the 5' RACE reads with MiXCR, one entry per CDR3 protein. This repertoire shows about 66,000 distinct CDR3 sequences, 4.5% found once; its top ten account for less than 8%. Material for sequencing was PBMCs. These receptors originate from a man in his thirties or forties with multiple sclerosis. CDR3s include the opening cysteine and the closing phenylalanine or tryptophan. A D gene is named only where the DNA matches it firmly. Clone sizes are given selectively: once, few, many, or a class where the clone is expanded.

D gene,J gene,V gene,CDR3 length,clone size,CDR3 DNA,CDR3 protein
.,TRBJ2-7,TRBV4-2,15,few,TGTGCCAGCAGCCAAGATACCAAGGGAATGCACGAGCAGTACTTC,CASSQDTKGMHEQYF
.,TRBJ2-6,TRBV7-8,16,few,TGTGCCAGCAGCTTAGCGGAGAATCCTGGGGCCAACGTCCTGACTTTC,CASSLAENPGANVLTF
.,TRBJ2-3,TRBV27,14,.,TGTGCCAGCAGTTTAGGCCCAGGGTCAGATACGCAGTATTTT,CASSLGPGSDTQYF
TRBD1,TRBJ2-1,TRBV10-3,14,few,TGTGCCATCAGCTCCGGGACAGCTAACAATGAGCAGTTCTTC,CAISSGTANNEQFF
TRBD2,TRBJ2-3,TRBV20-1,14,many,TGCAGTGCGCCGACTAGCGCCAGCACAGATACGCAGTATTTT,CSAPTSASTDTQYF
TRBD2,TRBJ2-3,TRBV9,14,.,TGTGCCAGCAGCGTAGCCCCTTTAGCGGGGGCCACGGATTTT,CASSVAPLAGATDF
.,TRBJ1-4,TRBV5-1,13,many,TGCGCCAGCAGTCAAAGTAAATCTGAAAAACTGTTTTTT,CASSQSKSEKLFF
TRBD1,TRBJ2-7,TRBV6-1,14,few,TGTGCCAGCAGTCACAGACAGGGAACCTACGAGCAGTACTTC,CASSHRQGTYEQYF
.,TRBJ2-7,TRBV6-6,14,.,TGTGCCAGCAAGGGGGGGCTGGGGGGTTACGAGCAGTACTTC,CASKGGLGGYEQYF
.,TRBJ1-1,TRBV11-2,13,many,TGTGCCAGCAGCTTATTGGGGAACACTGAAGCTTTCTTT,CASSLLGNTEAFF
TRBD1,TRBJ1-1,TRBV20-1,17,many,TGCAGTGCTAGAGATCCCGACAGGGGGTACGAGAACACTGAAGCTTTCTTT,CSARDPDRGYENTEAFF
.,TRBJ2-5,TRBV9,13,many,TGTGCCAGCAGCGGCAGCTTAAAAGAGACCCAGTACTTC,CASSGSLKETQYF
TRBD1,TRBJ1-5,TRBV5-1,13,many,TGCGCCAGCAGCTTAGCAGGGGGTCAGCCCCAGCATTTT,CASSLAGGQPQHF
TRBD2,TRBJ2-1,TRBV5-1,15,many,TGCGCCAGCAGCTTACGGACTAGCGGGGGCGATGAGCAGTTCTTC,CASSLRTSGGDEQFF
TRBD1,TRBJ1-4,TRBV27,14,many,TGTGCCAGTAAGACGGCAGGGGGAGGTGAAAAACTGTTTTTT,CASKTAGGGEKLFF
.,TRBJ1-2,TRBV30,16,.,TGTGCCTGGAGAGTTCGCGGGGCCCGGGGTAACTATGGCTACACCTTC,CAWRVRGARGNYGYTF
.,TRBJ1-1,TRBV27,16,many,TGTGCCAGCAGTTCACCATACGGGGGCCTGGGGACTGAAGCTTTCTTT,CASSSPYGGLGTEAFF
TRBD1,TRBJ2-1,TRBV5-1,14,many,TGCGCCAGCAGCTTGGCGACAGGGAGAGATGAGCAGTTCTTC,CASSLATGRDEQFF
.,TRBJ2-3,TRBV10-2,15,many,TGCGCCAGCAGTGAGTCAGTGGCGTCGGCGGGTACGCAGTATTTT,CASSESVASAGTQYF
.,TRBJ1-1,TRBV5-1,15,many,TGCGCCAGCAGCTCCGCACAGGAGATGAACACTGAAGCTTTCTTT,CASSSAQEMNTEAFF
TRBD2,TRBJ2-1,TRBV20-1,13,many,TGCAGTGCTAGCGGGGGGGCGTGGAATGAGCAGTTCTTC,CSASGGAWNEQFF
.,TRBJ1-2,TRBV7-9,12,many,TGTGCCAGCAGCTCGGGAGGAAGGGGCTACACCTTC,CASSSGGRGYTF
.,TRBJ1-2,TRBV10-3,10,many,TGTGCCATCAGGTCGGCTGGCTACACCTTC,CAIRSAGYTF
.,TRBJ1-1,TRBV7-6,14,.,TGTGCCAGCAGCTTAAGAAAGGGGAACACTGAAGCTTTCTTT,CASSLRKGNTEAFF